This T cell receptor beta chain comes out of a study of cytomegalovirus exposure and HLA in healthy donors. The V segment lost 5 bases and the J segment 4 bases; nucleotides outside the gene matches: 5. Per the germline V gene, CDR1 is LNHDA and CDR2 is SQIVND (reference sequence). The CDR3 runs 13 residues. Primers: 60 Vbeta forward and 13 Jbeta reverse. The repertoire was sequenced with immunoSEQ multiplex PCR; TCRdb's copy has only in-frame clones and lacks some. The data hold about 160,000 clones, with around 80% observed a single time. The TCR comes from a male donor in good health and CMV-seropositive. The sample was PBMCs. V gene TRBV19 combines with J gene TRBJ2-7; 7 bases line up with TRBD2. This chain's CDR3 is CASSWAGDYEQYF. CDR3 bases: TGTGCCAGTAGTTGGGCGGGGGATTACGAGCAGTACTTC.